Below, 27 T cell receptor beta chains from the same sample are listed, as sequenced in a study of blood T cell repertoires in COVID-19. Libraries were prepared by immunoSEQ multiplex PCR; TCRdb keeps only in-frame clonotypes and omits some of them. The data contain under 95,000 clones, around 90% of them singletons. The sequenced sample was peripheral blood. The source is a woman aged 45-59 years in a cohort sampled during active COVID-19.

This chain uses TRBV28 with TRBJ2-7; unclear D gene. V was cut by 3 bases and J by 1 base, with 7 bases left in between. Germline V gene lookup returns CDR1 MDHEN and CDR2 SYDVKM. This CDR3 has 13 amino acids. The CDR3 DNA reads as TGTGCCAGCAGTTTTAGTATATCCTACGAGCAGTACTTC. Residues: CASSFSISYEQYF.

J is TRBJ2-1 and V is TRBV5-1; D uncertain. V dropped 2 bases and J dropped 6 bases, with 12 bases sitting between them. This CDR3 is built from 14 residues. The V gene's germline CDR1 is SGHRS and CDR2 YFSETQ. The CDR3 protein is CASSLFSFVNEQFF. The CDR3 DNA reads as TGCGCCAGCAGCTTATTTAGTTTTGTCAATGAGCAGTTCTTC.

The chain combines TRBV6-5 with TRBJ2-1; 8 nucleotides align to TRBD1. J was trimmed by 9 bases and V by 2 bases; bases with no gene match: 6. Germline assignment: CDR1 MNHEY and CDR2 SVGAGI. The CDR3 covers 14 residues. The CDR3 region has the DNA TGTGCCAGCAGTTACGGGGCAGGGGGCGGTGAGCAGTTCTTC. Amino acids: CASSYGAGGGEQFF.

This chain joins TRBV13 and TRBJ1-5; no definite D call. V was trimmed by 3 bases and J by 0 bases, leaving 6 bases between them. Germline CDR1 PRHDT, CDR2 FYEKMQ (reference sequence). The CDR3 is made up of 14 amino acids. CDR3 loop: CASSFSGSNQPQHF. The CDR3 bases are TGTGCCAGCAGCTTTTCGGGTAGCAATCAGCCCCAGCATTTT.

The chain combines TRBV4-1 with TRBJ1-3; 8 nucleotides agree with TRBD1. The CDR3 contains 17 residues. Trimming cost V 3 bases and J 0 bases; bases outside gene matches: 7. Germline V gives CDR1 MGHRA, CDR2 YSYEKL. CDR3 sequence: CASSHAGQVLSGNTIYF. In DNA form, the CDR3 reads TGCGCCAGCAGCCACGCGGGACAGGTCCTCTCTGGAAACACCATATATTTT.

The rearrangement links TRBV5-1 to TRBJ2-2, with TRBD2 matching over 9 bases. V was clipped by 1 base and J by 0 bases; unmatched bases: 4. There are 17 residues in the CDR3. Germline CDR1 reads SGHRS; CDR2 reads YFSETQ. The CDR3 reads CASSLWTSESNTGELFF. Here the CDR3 DNA reads TGCGCCAGCAGCTTGTGGACTAGCGAATCGAACACCGGGGAGCTGTTTTTT.

This chain links TRBV10-3 with TRBJ1-2, with 8 bases lining up with TRBD1. The CDR3 loop spans 15 amino acids. J was trimmed by 0 bases and V by 4 bases; bases with no gene match: 4. CDR1 is ENHRY and CDR2 is SYGVKD in the germline V gene. This CDR3 reads CAISVDREANYGYTF. In DNA form, the CDR3 reads TGTGCCATCAGTGTGGACAGGGAAGCTAACTATGGCTACACCTTC.

This chain connects TRBV9 to TRBJ2-1, with D maybe TRBD1 (7 bases). V was shortened by 4 bases and J by 9 bases, with 14 bases between the two germline ends. The CDR3 has 13 residues. Germline CDR1 is SGDLS and CDR2 is YYNGEE. The DNA of the CDR3 is TGTGCCAGCAGCCTGAACCAGGGGGGTGAGCAGTTCTTC. It yields the protein CASSLNQGGEQFF. Together with reference TRBV9 and TRBJ2-1, the CDR3 gives the full variable domain: DSGVTQTPKHLITATGQRVTLRCSPRSGDLSVYWYQQSLDQGLQFLIQYYNGEERAKGNILERFSAQQFPDLHSELNLSSLELGDSALYFCASSLNQGGEQFFGPGTRLTVL.

The CDR3 coding sequence is TGTGCCAGCAGCCGAGGACAAAACGAGCAGTACTTC. Its protein product is CASSRGQNEQYF. J is TRBJ2-7 and V is TRBV3-1 (or the pseudogene TRBV3-2); D perhaps matches TRBD1 (5 bases). V was pared by 4 bases and J by 5 bases, with 9 bases between. This CDR3 is built from 12 residues. The germline gives CDR1 LGHDT, CDR2 YNNKEL (reference sequence).

This chain joins TRBV2 and TRBJ2-5, with a weak D call TRBD2 (6 bases). The germline V gene has CDR1 SNHLY and CDR2 FYNNEI. This CDR3 has 13 amino acids. V gave up 6 bases and J gave up 7 bases, with 15 bases separating them. The CDR3 region has the DNA TGTGCCAGCAGGGGGGACCTCGGGGGGACCCAGTACTTC. Translated, it gives CASRGDLGGTQYF.

The J gene is TRBJ1-3, the V gene TRBV10-3, with TRBD1 as a possible D gene (5 bases). CDR1 is ENHRY, CDR2 SYGVKD, per germline. V was shortened by 5 bases and J by 8 bases, with 7 bases between the two germline ends. The CDR3 loop spans 11 amino acids. As DNA, the CDR3 is TGTGCCATCAGTACGGGGGACACCATATATTTT. It encodes CAISTGDTIYF.

This clone has a single count. The chain couples TRBV2 to TRBJ2-5; 10 bases agree with TRBD2. This CDR3 has 18 residues. The V and J ends lost 2 bases and 5 bases, in that order; junction bases with no gene match: 14. Germline CDR1 is SNHLY and CDR2 is FYNNEI. Written as DNA, the CDR3 is TGTGCCAGCAGTGAACCAAGATCTACCCTAGCGGGAGTTGAGACCCAGTACTTC. This codes for CASSEPRSTLAGVETQYF.

V is TRBV11-2 and J is TRBJ2-3; D might be TRBD1 (5 bases). V was clipped by 1 base and J by 1 base, with 12 bases between them. The germline gives CDR1 SGHAT, CDR2 FQNNGV. CDR3 length equals 16 residues. The CDR3: CASSLVVLGGTDTQYF. The CDR3 DNA sequence: TGTGCCAGCAGCTTAGTCGTCCTAGGGGGCACAGATACGCAGTATTTT.

The rearrangement joins TRBV6-5 to TRBJ2-2; D is possibly TRBD1 (5 bases). CDR1 and CDR2 from the germline V gene are MNHEY and SVGAGI. CDR3 length: 14 amino acids. The ends were cut back, 6 bases at V and 1 base at J, with 9 bases in the middle. The CDR3 DNA reads TGTGCCAGCAGGGGGCAGGGGAACACCGGGGAGCTGTTTTTT. Residues: CASRGQGNTGELFF.

This chain links TRBV12-3 or TRBV12-4 with TRBJ2-7; D is uncertain. This CDR3 contains 12 residues. Trimming pared 6 bases from V and 2 bases from J, leaving 8 bases between. The CDR3 nucleotides read TGTGCCAGCAGCGGTATAGCCTACGAGCAGTACTTC. It codes for CASSGIAYEQYF.

CDR3 nucleotides: TGTGCCAGCAGCCTAAAGTACCAAGAGACCCAGTACTTC. Protein sequence: CASSLKYQETQYF. V gene TRBV6-5 combines with J gene TRBJ2-5; D is uncertain. Trimming cost V 6 bases and J 0 bases, with 8 bases left between them. There are 13 residues in the CDR3. CDR1 MNHEY and CDR2 SVGAGI come from the germline V gene.

The chain carries TRBV12-3 or TRBV12-4 and TRBJ2-3; no definite D call. V was pared by 3 bases and J by 6 bases, with 7 bases between. The CDR3 is 12 amino acids. DNA for the CDR3: TGTGCCAGCAGTTTTTCGTTCGATACGCAGTATTTT. Its protein product is CASSFSFDTQYF.

The V gene is TRBV18, the J gene TRBJ2-1; maybe TRBD1 (6 bases). The CDR3 contains 15 residues. Germline values: CDR1 KGHSH, CDR2 LQKENI. V dropped 4 bases and J dropped 7 bases, with 17 bases sitting between them. The CDR3 DNA reads as TGTGCCAGCTCACAACAGGGAAAAGGGCAAAATGAGCAGTTCTTC. Translation: CASSQQGKGQNEQFF.

The chain combines TRBV2 with TRBJ1-1; D gene unclear. Trimming cost V 6 bases and J 1 base, with 12 bases left between them. Germline CDR1 and CDR2: SNHLY and FYNNEI. CDR3 length: 14 residues. CDR3 sequence (DNA): TGTGCCAGCAGCACGTACGGGGAGAACACTGAAGCTTTCTTT. Translation: CASSTYGENTEAFF.

The sample holds a few counts of this clone. The rearrangement joins TRBV28 to TRBJ1-5; TRBD1 agrees at 10 bases. The trim removed 6 bases at V and 3 bases at J, leaving 5 bases unmatched. In germline, CDR1 is MDHEN, CDR2 SYDVKM. The CDR3 extends over 15 amino acids. As DNA, the CDR3 is TGTGCCAGCAGCGGGGACAGGGGCTCCAATCAGCCCCAGCATTTT. Its protein is CASSGDRGSNQPQHF.

V usage is TRBV10-3 and J usage is TRBJ1-6, with 7 bases aligning to TRBD1. J gave up 6 bases and V 0 bases, and 5 bases lay outside the gene matches. CDR1 and CDR2 (germline): ENHRY, SYGVKD. The CDR3 runs to 16 residues. CDR3 sequence reads: CAISESSGQRNSPLHF. CDR3 sequence (DNA): TGTGCCATCAGTGAGTCGTCGGGACAGCGTAATTCACCCCTCCACTTT.

This sequence joins TRBV2 and TRBJ1-1, with D possibly TRBD1 on 5 matching bases. Germline values: CDR1 SNHLY, CDR2 FYNNEI. V gave up 7 bases and J gave up 0 bases, with 9 bases separating them. This CDR3 spans 13 amino acids. As DNA, the CDR3 is TGTGCCAGCACGGGGGAACTGAACACTGAAGCTTTCTTT. Protein sequence: CASTGELNTEAFF.

Only one count was recorded for this clone. The DNA for the CDR3 is TGCGCCAGCAGCTGGGACTCCACCAACAATGAGCAGTTCTTC. It translates to CASSWDSTNNEQFF. J is TRBJ2-1 and V is TRBV5-1; tentative D call: TRBD2 (6 bases). CDR1 is SGHRS, CDR2 YFSETQ, per germline. The CDR3 contains 14 residues. V was cut by 3 bases and J by 5 bases, with 12 bases left in between. Full variable domain (missing parts from reference TRBV5-1 and TRBJ2-1): KAGVTQTPRYLIKTRGQQVTLSCSPISGHRSVSWYQQTPGQGLQFLFEYFSETQRNKGNFPGRFSGRQFSNSRSEMNVSTLELGDSALYLCASSWDSTNNEQFFGPGTRLTVL.

This chain connects TRBV19 to TRBJ2-1, with 8 bases that match TRBD2. The V and J ends lost 1 base and 5 bases, in that order; junction bases with no gene match: 7. The CDR3 runs 16 residues. Germline V gene data show CDR1 as LNHDA and CDR2 as SQIVND (reference sequence). CDR3 region: CASSIVGGGLDNEQFF. The CDR3 nucleotides read TGTGCCAGTAGTATAGTGGGCGGGGGGCTCGACAATGAGCAGTTCTTC.

V gene TRBV28 combines with J gene TRBJ2-7; D might be TRBD1 (6 bases). From germline, CDR1 is MDHEN and CDR2 SYDVKM. V was pared by 3 bases and J by 0 bases, with 21 bases between. CDR3 length: 18 amino acids. CDR3 in amino acids: CASSFWIVGQGSSYEQYF. CDR3 nucleotides: TGTGCCAGCAGTTTCTGGATAGTCGGGCAGGGGAGCTCCTACGAGCAGTACTTC.

This clone has just a few counts. J is TRBJ1-5 and V is TRBV28, with D uncertain. V was trimmed by 8 bases and J by 0 bases, leaving 8 bases between them. Per the germline V gene, CDR1 is MDHEN and CDR2 is SYDVKM. CDR3 size: 13 residues. CDR3 sequence (DNA): TGTGCCAGCCGGGATTATAGCAATCAGCCCCAGCATTTT. Translated: CASRDYSNQPQHF. Full variable domain (rest looked up from reference TRBV28 and TRBJ1-5): DVKVTQSSRYLVKRTGEKVFLECVQDMDHENMFWYRQDPGLGLRLIYFSYDVKMKEKGDIPEGYSVSREKKERFSLILESASTNQTSMYLCASRDYSNQPQHFGDGTRLSIL.

CDR3: CASSAITGTGHNSPLHF. The DNA of the CDR3 is TGCGCCAGCAGCGCAATCACCGGGACAGGGCATAATTCACCCCTCCACTTT. V gene TRBV4-1 combines with J gene TRBJ1-6, with TRBD1 matching over 9 bases. The J segment lost 5 bases and the V segment lost 5 bases, leaving 10 bases of the junction unmatched. Germline V gene data show CDR1 as MGHRA and CDR2 as YSYEKL. This CDR3 has 17 residues.